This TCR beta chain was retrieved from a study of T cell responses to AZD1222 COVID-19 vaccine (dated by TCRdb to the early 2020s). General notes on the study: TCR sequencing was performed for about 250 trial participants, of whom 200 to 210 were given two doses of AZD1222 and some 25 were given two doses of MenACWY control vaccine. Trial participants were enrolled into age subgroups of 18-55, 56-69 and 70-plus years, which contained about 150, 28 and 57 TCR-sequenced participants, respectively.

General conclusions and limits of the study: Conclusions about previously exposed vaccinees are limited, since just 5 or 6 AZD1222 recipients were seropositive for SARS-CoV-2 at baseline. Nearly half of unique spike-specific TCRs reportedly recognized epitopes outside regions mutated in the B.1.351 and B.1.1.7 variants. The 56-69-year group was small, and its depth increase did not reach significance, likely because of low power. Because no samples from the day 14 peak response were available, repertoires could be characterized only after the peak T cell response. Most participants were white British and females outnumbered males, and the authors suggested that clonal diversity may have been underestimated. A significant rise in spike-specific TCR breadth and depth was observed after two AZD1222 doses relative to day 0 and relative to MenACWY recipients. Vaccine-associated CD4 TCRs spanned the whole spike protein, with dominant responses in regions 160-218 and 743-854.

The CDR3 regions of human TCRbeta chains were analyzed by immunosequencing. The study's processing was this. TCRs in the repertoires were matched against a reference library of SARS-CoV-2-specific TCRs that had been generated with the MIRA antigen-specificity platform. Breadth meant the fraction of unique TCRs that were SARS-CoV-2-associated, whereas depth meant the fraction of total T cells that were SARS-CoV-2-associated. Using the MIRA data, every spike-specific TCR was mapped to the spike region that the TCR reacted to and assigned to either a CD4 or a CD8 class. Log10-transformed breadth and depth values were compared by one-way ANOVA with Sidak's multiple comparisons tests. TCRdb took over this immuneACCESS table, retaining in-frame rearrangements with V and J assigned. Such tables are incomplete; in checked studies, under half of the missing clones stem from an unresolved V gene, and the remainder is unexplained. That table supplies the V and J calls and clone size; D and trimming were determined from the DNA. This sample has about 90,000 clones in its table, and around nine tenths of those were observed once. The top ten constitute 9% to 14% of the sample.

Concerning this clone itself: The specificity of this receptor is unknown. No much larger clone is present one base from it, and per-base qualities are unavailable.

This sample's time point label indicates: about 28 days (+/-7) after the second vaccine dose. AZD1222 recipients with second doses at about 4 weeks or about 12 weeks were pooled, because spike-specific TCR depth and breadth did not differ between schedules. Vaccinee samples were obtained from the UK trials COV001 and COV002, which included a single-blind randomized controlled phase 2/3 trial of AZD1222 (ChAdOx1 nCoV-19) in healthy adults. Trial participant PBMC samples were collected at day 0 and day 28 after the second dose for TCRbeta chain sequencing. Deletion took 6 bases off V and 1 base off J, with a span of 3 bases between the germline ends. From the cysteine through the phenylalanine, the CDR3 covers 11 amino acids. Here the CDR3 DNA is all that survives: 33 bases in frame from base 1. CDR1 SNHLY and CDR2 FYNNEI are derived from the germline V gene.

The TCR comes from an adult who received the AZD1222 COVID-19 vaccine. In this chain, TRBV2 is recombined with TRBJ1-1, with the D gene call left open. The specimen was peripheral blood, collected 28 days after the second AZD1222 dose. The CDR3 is CASSENTEAFF. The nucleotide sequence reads TGTGCCAGCAGCGAGAACACTGAAGCTTTCTTT. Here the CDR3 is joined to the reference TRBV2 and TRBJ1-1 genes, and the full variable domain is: EPEVTQTPSHQVTQMGQEVILRCVPISNHLYFYWYRQILGQKVEFLVSFYNNEISEKSEIFDDQFSVERPDGSNFTLKIRSTKLEDSAMYFCASSENTEAFFGQGTRLTVV.